The 22 T cell receptor beta chains presented below share a single source sample, sequenced in a study of vaccination effects on CD4 cells after COVID-19. Only in-frame clones appear in the TCRdb table, and some are missing; sequencing was by immunoSEQ multiplex PCR. The sample has 50,000 to 60,000 clones; about 78% are singletons. Researchers isolated CD4+ T cells once approximately ten days of culture had elapsed. Two doses of BNT162b2 or mRNA-1273 vaccine were administered to participants. The antigens for these receptors are not known. Source: CD4+ T cells from PBMCs cultured without peptide, taken after COVID-19 vaccination. The receptors shown here come from a human donor who received a COVID-19 vaccine.

The chain is built from TRBV5-1 and TRBJ1-1; D not certain. Germline lookup yields CDR1 SGHRS and CDR2 YFSETQ. The CDR3 has 15 residues. With 0 bases removed from V and 5 bases from J, the gap between germline ends came to 14 bases. The CDR3: CASSLERSLRTEAFF. The CDR3 region has the DNA TGCGCCAGCAGCTTGGAGAGGTCCCTGAGAACTGAAGCTTTCTTT.

V and J are TRBV19 and TRBJ1-1; the D gene is possibly TRBD1 (5 bases). The CDR3 length is 14 residues. V dropped 6 bases and J dropped 1 base, with 12 bases sitting between them. From germline, CDR1 is LNHDA and CDR2 SQIVND (reference sequence). In DNA form, the CDR3 reads TGTGCCAGTAGCTTCTTGACAGAGAACACTGAAGCTTTCTTT. This sequence encodes CASSFLTENTEAFF.

The J gene is TRBJ2-3, the V gene TRBV11-2, with a tentative D call TRBD2 (6 bases). The V gene lost 8 bases and the J gene lost 0 bases, with 15 bases spanning the gap. Per the germline V gene, CDR1 is SGHAT and CDR2 is FQNNGV. This CDR3 is 15 amino acids long. The DNA for the CDR3 is TGTGCCAGCTCCCTAGCGTCTGCTAGCACAGATACGCAGTATTTT. It yields the protein CASSLASASTDTQYF.

The V gene is TRBV14, the J gene TRBJ2-5, with D possibly being TRBD2 (7 bases). Germline loops: CDR1 SGHDN, CDR2 FVKESK. The CDR3 is 17 amino acids. The V end lost 1 base, the J end lost 3 bases, and 18 bases lay between the germline ends. CDR3 amino acids: CASSQVTSWGTKETQYF. CDR3 DNA: TGTGCCAGCAGCCAAGTGACTAGCTGGGGGACAAAAGAGACCCAGTACTTC.

The J gene is TRBJ1-1, the V gene TRBV7-9; D remains unclear. Looked up from germline, CDR1 is SEHNR and CDR2 is FQNEAQ (reference sequence). This CDR3 has 13 amino acids. The V end lost 3 bases, the J end lost 4 bases, and 9 bases lay between the germline ends. CDR3 in amino acids: CASSFRGGTEAFF. In DNA, the CDR3 is TGTGCCAGCAGCTTCCGAGGAGGCACTGAAGCTTTCTTT.

This chain uses TRBV10-3 with TRBJ2-5; D remains ambiguous. This CDR3 contains 12 residues. V was shortened by 2 bases and J by 5 bases, with 6 bases between the two germline ends. Germline CDR1 and CDR2: ENHRY and SYGVKD. The CDR3 DNA reads TGTGCCATCAGTGAGGTGGGGGAGACCCAGTACTTC. Protein: CAISEVGETQYF.

The rearrangement links TRBV28 to TRBJ1-1; D ambiguous. This CDR3 is built from 12 residues. CDR1 and CDR2 (germline): MDHEN, SYDVKM. Trimming took 3 bases from V and 4 from J, leaving 6 bases between them. CDR3 nucleotides: TGTGCCAGCAGTTTGGCCGGCACTGAAGCTTTCTTT. Protein product: CASSLAGTEAFF.

This clone was detected only a few times. The rearrangement links TRBV12-3 or TRBV12-4 to TRBJ1-2, with no clear D. Trimming removed 6 bases from V and 0 bases from J, with 8 bases in between. The CDR3 is 13 amino acids. As DNA, the CDR3 is TGTGCCAGCAGAACAGACACTAACTATGGCTACACCTTC. Translation: CASRTDTNYGYTF.

The chain has TRBV20-1 and TRBJ1-1, with D tentatively TRBD1 (5 bases). This CDR3 has 11 amino acids. V lost 0 bases and J lost 8, with 7 bases in between. Germline V gives CDR1 DFQATT, CDR2 SNEGSKA (reference sequence). This CDR3 is CSARDWGEAFF. The CDR3 DNA sequence: TGCAGTGCTAGAGATTGGGGGGAAGCTTTCTTT.

The V gene is TRBV25-1, the J gene TRBJ2-5, with 9 bases aligning to TRBD2. Germline CDR1 is MGHDK and CDR2 is SYGVNS. This CDR3 has 17 residues. V trimming: 2 bases; J trimming: 1 base; junction bases outside the gene matches: 8. The CDR3 DNA is TGTGCCAGCAGTGAACTGCGGGGGGGCTTCGGCCAAGAGACCCAGTACTTC. It specifies CASSELRGGFGQETQYF.

V usage is TRBV7-2 and J usage is TRBJ2-1; 8 bases are a match to TRBD2. There are 18 residues in the CDR3. V shed 0 bases and J 1 base; nucleotides not matched to a gene: 8. Germline CDR1 SGHTA, CDR2 FQGNSA. The chain's CDR3 is CASSLAISGAFSYNEQFF. The DNA for the CDR3 is TGTGCCAGCAGCTTAGCGATTAGCGGGGCGTTTTCCTACAATGAGCAGTTCTTC.

The CDR3 DNA is TGTGCCAGCAGTTCGACAGGGATCAATCAGCCCCAGCATTTT. Residues: CASSSTGINQPQHF. The chain links TRBV6-5 to TRBJ1-5; 7 bases fit TRBD1. The CDR3 extends over 14 amino acids. V lost 4 bases and J lost 3; bases outside the gene matches: 3. CDR1 is MNHEY, CDR2 SVGAGI, per germline.

The V and J genes are TRBV6-1 and TRBJ1-2; D unclear. Germline lookup yields CDR1 MNHNS and CDR2 SASEGT. V was cut by 4 bases and J by 4 bases, with 13 bases left in between. CDR3 length: 14 residues. The CDR3 protein is CASSAAASAYGYTF. The DNA of the CDR3 is TGTGCCAGCAGTGCAGCAGCCTCCGCCTATGGCTACACCTTC.

The V and J genes are TRBV28 and TRBJ1-5; tentative D call: TRBD1 (5 bases). Trimming shortened V by 6 bases and J by 7 bases, and 16 bases separated the two germline ends. The CDR3 contains 14 residues. The germline CDR1 and CDR2 sequences are MDHEN and SYDVKM. CDR3 nucleotide sequence: TGTGCCAGCAGCCGACCCCCACGGGACCAGCCCCAGCATTTT. It encodes CASSRPPRDQPQHF.

The table lists this clone with a few counts. The chain is built from TRBV7-2 and TRBJ1-5; 7 bases are shared with TRBD1. Per the germline V gene, CDR1 is SGHTA and CDR2 is FQGNSA. The CDR3 has 14 residues. V was pared by 5 bases and J by 4 bases, with 5 bases of the junction left unmatched. The CDR3 nucleotides read TGTGCCAGCAGCCTACGGACAGGAAATCAGCCCCAGCATTTT. Translated, it gives CASSLRTGNQPQHF.

The CDR3 nucleotides read TGTGCCAGCGACCGGGGACTAGGCACAGATACGCAGTATTTT. Translation: CASDRGLGTDTQYF. The chain is built from TRBV2 and TRBJ2-3; 8 bases match TRBD2. V trimming: 8 bases; J trimming: 1 base; junction bases outside the gene matches: 5. CDR1 and CDR2 (germline): SNHLY, FYNNEI. The length of the CDR3 is 14 residues.

The J gene is TRBJ2-7, the V gene TRBV6-5; TRBD2 matches 10 bases. CDR3 length: 16 residues. The trim removed 0 bases at V and 4 bases at J, leaving 6 bases unmatched. Per germline, CDR1 MNHEY and CDR2 SVGAGI. CDR3 loop: CASSYSKRGGLYEQYF. The CDR3 nucleotides read TGTGCCAGCAGTTACTCGAAGCGGGGGGGCCTTTACGAGCAGTACTTC.

The chain uses TRBV7-3 and TRBJ2-5; no clear D gene. CDR1 and CDR2 (germline): SGHTA, FQGTGA. The CDR3 has 13 amino acids. The V gene lost 5 bases and the J gene lost 1 base, with 8 bases spanning the gap. For the CDR3, the DNA is TGTGCCAGCAGCAAAAGAACCCAAGAGACCCAGTACTTC. Translated, it gives CASSKRTQETQYF.

The chain is built from TRBV9 and TRBJ1-1; 9 nucleotides match TRBD1. Germline CDR1 and CDR2: SGDLS and YYNGEE. Unmatched junction bases numbered 0, after V lost 0 bases and J lost 3 bases. The CDR3 runs 14 residues. CDR3 sequence (DNA): TGTGCCAGCAGCGTAGACAGGGGGCACACTGAAGCTTTCTTT. Translated, it gives CASSVDRGHTEAFF.

V gene TRBV7-9 combines with J gene TRBJ1-1; no definite D call. V lost 5 bases and J 0 bases, leaving 10 bases between the germline ends. The CDR3 runs 14 residues. The germline V gene has CDR1 SEHNR and CDR2 FQNEAQ (reference sequence). CDR3 in amino acids: CASSPSRLNTEAFF. The CDR3 region has the DNA TGTGCCAGCAGCCCGTCCCGATTGAACACTGAAGCTTTCTTT.

The V call is TRBV5-1, the J call TRBJ1-2; TRBD1 aligns across 9 bases. The germline V gene encodes CDR1 SGHRS and CDR2 YFSETQ. Trimming removed 4 bases from V and 4 bases from J; junction bases left unmatched: 8. The CDR3 extends over 15 amino acids. CDR3 coding DNA: TGCGCCAGCAGCACCGGACAGGGGACGGTCTATGGCTACACCTTC. It encodes CASSTGQGTVYGYTF.

This chain uses TRBV2 with TRBJ1-2, with D perhaps matching TRBD1 (5 bases). Trimming took 1 base from V and 14 from J, leaving 17 bases between them. Germline V CDR1 and CDR2: SNHLY, FYNNEI. This CDR3 region has 13 residues. CDR3 nucleotide sequence: TGTGCCAGCAGTGAAGTTGGCCAGACAGTTCGTACCTTC. It yields the protein CASSEVGQTVRTF.